The clone carrying this TCR beta chain was counted only a few times. Its antigen is still unknown. V lost 3 bases to trimming and J lost 5 bases, with 20 bases between them. Germline values: CDR1 SGHRS, CDR2 YFSETQ. There are 16 residues in the CDR3. The second PCR ran about 6 to 12 cycles with a sample-barcoded 5' primer and J-beta primers. A single record per CDR3 protein comes from TCRdb applying MiXCR to the 5' RACE reads. Counted here are roughly 500,000 distinct CDR3 sequences, roughly a quarter occurring once; the ten biggest clones make up under 20%. This sample stems from a study of blood T cells in healthy people across ages. Whole-study results and caveats: Measured against age, TCR beta diversity per million T cells decreased in a roughly linear manner. The percentage of naive T cells correlated strongly with TCR beta diversity.

This chain joins TRBV5-1 and TRBJ2-5; D possibly matches TRBD1 or TRBD2 (5 bases each). Sample: blood. The sequence was collected from a woman in her sixties or seventies in good health. CDR3 nucleotides: TGCGCCAGCAGCTACGGCGGGCAGGGCGTCACGGAGACCCAGTACTTC. Translating it yields CASSYGGQGVTETQYF.